This T cell receptor beta chain is from a study of blood T cells in healthy people across ages. The use of a sample-barcoded 5' primer and a J-beta primer mix characterized a second PCR of roughly 6 to 11 cycles. CDR3-containing paired-end reads numbering at least 2.5 million came from each sample. Via MiXCR, TCRdb re-called the 5' RACE reads, giving one row per CDR3 protein. This sample has fewer than 1.5 million distinct CDR3 sequences, with around 42% found just once. Study-wide results and caveats: Older age went with lower TCR beta diversity per million T cells, in a roughly linear way.

In this sample, this clonotype turned up a few times. What it recognizes is unknown. CDR1 is DFQATT and CDR2 is SNEGSKA in the germline V gene (reference sequence). The ends lost 6 bases at V and 4 bases at J; junction bases unmatched: 8. The CDR3 length is 14 residues. Sequencing was carried out using blood. The chain joins TRBV20-1 to TRBJ2-4; 8 nucleotides match TRBD2. This clonotype was obtained from a woman younger than 30 in good health. CDR3 region: CSADIAGLKNIQYF. The CDR3 nucleotides are TGCAGTGCGGACATAGCGGGGCTGAAAAACATTCAGTACTTC.